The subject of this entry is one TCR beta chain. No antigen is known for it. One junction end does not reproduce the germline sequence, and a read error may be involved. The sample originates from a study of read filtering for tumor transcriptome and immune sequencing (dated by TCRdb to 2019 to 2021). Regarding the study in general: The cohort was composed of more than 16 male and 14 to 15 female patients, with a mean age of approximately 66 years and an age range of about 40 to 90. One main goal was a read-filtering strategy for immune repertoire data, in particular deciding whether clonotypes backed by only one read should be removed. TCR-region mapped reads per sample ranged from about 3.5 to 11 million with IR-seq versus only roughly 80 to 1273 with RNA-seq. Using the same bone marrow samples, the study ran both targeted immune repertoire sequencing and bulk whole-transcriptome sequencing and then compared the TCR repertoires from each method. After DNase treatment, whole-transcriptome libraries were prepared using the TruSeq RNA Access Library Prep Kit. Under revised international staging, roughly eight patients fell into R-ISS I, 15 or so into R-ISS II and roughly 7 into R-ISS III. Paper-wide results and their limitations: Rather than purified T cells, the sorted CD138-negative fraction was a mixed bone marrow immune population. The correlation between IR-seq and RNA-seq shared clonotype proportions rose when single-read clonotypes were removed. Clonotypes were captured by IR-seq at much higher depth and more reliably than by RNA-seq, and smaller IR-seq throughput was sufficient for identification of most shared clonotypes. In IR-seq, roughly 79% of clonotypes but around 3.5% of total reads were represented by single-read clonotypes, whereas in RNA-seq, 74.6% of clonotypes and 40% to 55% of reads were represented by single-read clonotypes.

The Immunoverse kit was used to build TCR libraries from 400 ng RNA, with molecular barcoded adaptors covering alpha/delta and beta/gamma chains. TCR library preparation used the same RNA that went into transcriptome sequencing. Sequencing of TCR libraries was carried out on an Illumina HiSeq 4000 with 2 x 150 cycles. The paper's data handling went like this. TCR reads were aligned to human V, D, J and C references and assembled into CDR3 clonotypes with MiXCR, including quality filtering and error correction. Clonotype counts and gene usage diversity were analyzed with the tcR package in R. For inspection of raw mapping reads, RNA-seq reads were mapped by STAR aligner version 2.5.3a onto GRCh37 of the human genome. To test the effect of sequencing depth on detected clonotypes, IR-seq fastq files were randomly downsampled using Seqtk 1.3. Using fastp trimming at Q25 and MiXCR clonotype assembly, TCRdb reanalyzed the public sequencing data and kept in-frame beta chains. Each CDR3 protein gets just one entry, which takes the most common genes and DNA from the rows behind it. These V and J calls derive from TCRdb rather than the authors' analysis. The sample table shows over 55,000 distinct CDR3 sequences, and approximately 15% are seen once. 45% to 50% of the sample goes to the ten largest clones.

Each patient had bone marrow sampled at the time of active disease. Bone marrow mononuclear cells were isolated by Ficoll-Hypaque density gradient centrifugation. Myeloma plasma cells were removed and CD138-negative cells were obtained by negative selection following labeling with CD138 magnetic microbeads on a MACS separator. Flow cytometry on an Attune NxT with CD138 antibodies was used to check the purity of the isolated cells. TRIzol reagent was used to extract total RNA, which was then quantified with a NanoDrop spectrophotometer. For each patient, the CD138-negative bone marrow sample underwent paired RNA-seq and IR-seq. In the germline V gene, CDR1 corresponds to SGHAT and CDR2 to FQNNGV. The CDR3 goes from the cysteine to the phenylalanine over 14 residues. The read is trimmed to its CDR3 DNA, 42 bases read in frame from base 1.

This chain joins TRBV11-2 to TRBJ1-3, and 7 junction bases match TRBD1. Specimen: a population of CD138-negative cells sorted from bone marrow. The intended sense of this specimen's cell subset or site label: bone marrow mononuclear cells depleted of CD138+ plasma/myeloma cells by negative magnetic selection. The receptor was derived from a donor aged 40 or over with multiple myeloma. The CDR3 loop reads CASSDRASGNTIYF. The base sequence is TGTGCCAGCAGCGACAGGGCCTCTGGAAACACCATATACTTT.